Sequencing of this T cell receptor (beta chain) was carried out in a study of immune evolution from preneoplasia to lung adenocarcinoma. General observations from the study: Later-stage lesions appeared to have more T cells, more diversity, less clonality. Top clone frequencies peaked in normal lung, apparently declining through invasive adenocarcinoma. Highest clonality occurred in KRAS-mutant, not EGFR-mutant or double wild-type, nodules.

This CDR3 is 14 amino acids long. CDR1 and CDR2 from the germline V gene are SQVTM and ANQGSEA. V lost 6 bases to trimming and J lost 6 bases; unmatched junction nucleotides: 8. This clone was seen a few times. Its specificity is unknown. Clones were sequenced by immunoSEQ multiplex PCR, and TCRdb holds only the in-frame ones, with some missing. The data contain 1,500 to 2,000 clones, approximately 70% of them singletons. This chain uses TRBV29-1 with TRBJ1-1, with TRBD1 matching 12 bases. Specimen: FFPE minimally invasive lung adenocarcinoma tissue. This TCR was sampled from a person aged 55-80 years with lung adenocarcinoma. The DNA of the CDR3 is TGCAGCGTGACATCGGGACAGGGGGCCGCTGAAGCTTTCTTT. It specifies CSVTSGQGAAEAFF. Together with reference TRBV29-1 and TRBJ1-1, the CDR3 gives the full variable domain: SAVISQKPSRDICQRGTSLTIQCQVDSQVTMMFWYRQQPGQSLTLIATANQGSEATYESGFVIDKFPISRPNLTFSTLTVSNMSPEDSSIYLCSVTSGQGAAEAFFGQGTRLTVV.